These 2 T cell receptor beta chains share one sample of origin, sequenced in a study of blood T cell repertoires in COVID-19. Clones were read by immunoSEQ multiplex PCR, and TCRdb kept only the in-frame ones, dropping some. Among 350,000 to 500,000 clones listed, roughly 90% were seen once. Sequencing input: peripheral blood. These receptors came from a man aged 18 to 30 with COVID-19, enrolled during active disease.

The rearrangement links TRBV7-9 to TRBJ1-1, with 12 bases aligning to TRBD1. This CDR3 has 15 amino acids. CDR1 and CDR2 from the germline V gene are SEHNR and FQNEAQ (reference sequence). Losses at the gene ends were 6 bases for V and 5 bases for J; bases not matched to a gene: 7. This CDR3 reads CASSSPGQGATEAFF. In nucleotides, the CDR3 is TGTGCCAGCAGTTCCCCGGGACAGGGGGCAACTGAAGCTTTCTTT.

The rearrangement joins TRBV6-1 to TRBJ1-5, with a tentative D call TRBD1 (5 bases). This CDR3 region has 18 residues. The germline gives CDR1 MNHNS, CDR2 SASEGT. Trimming took off 3 bases at V and 3 bases at J, with 21 bases between the two ends. CDR3 DNA sequence: TGTGCCAGCAGTGATGCTTGGGCAGGGAGGGGAAACAATCAGCCCCAGCATTTT. Encoded protein: CASSDAWAGRGNNQPQHF.